The rows below give T cell receptor beta chains drawn from one sample of a study of blood T cell repertoires in COVID-19. Assay: immunoSEQ multiplex PCR; the TCRdb copy retains only in-frame clones and omits some. Of 200,000 or so clones in the sample, about 80% were seen once. What was sequenced was PBMCs or T cells enriched from blood (not recorded which). The source is a man in his fifties or sixties who had recovered from COVID-19. The CDR3 runs from the conserved cysteine through the conserved F or W. Fields, in order: J gene, clone size, D gene, V gene, CDR3 DNA, CDR3 protein. D genes are given only for firm matches. The size entry is marked missing in some rows and otherwise reads once, few, many or a size class.

j_gene: TRBJ2-2; abundance: NA; d_gene: TRBD1; v_gene: TRBV18; CDR3nt: TGTGCCAGCTCACTTGGACAGGGTAACACCGGGGAGCTGTTTTTT; CDR3aa: CASSLGQGNTGELFF
j_gene: TRBJ1-2; abundance: NA; d_gene: NA; v_gene: TRBV7-3; CDR3nt: TGTGCCAGCAGCCCAGAGTTGGGGGGAGGCTACACCTTC; CDR3aa: CASSPELGGGYTF
j_gene: TRBJ1-6; abundance: NA; d_gene: NA; v_gene: TRBV6-5; CDR3nt: TGTGCCAGCAGGGGGGGAGGGTATAATTCACCCCTCCACTTT; CDR3aa: CASRGGGYNSPLHF
j_gene: TRBJ2-7; abundance: NA; d_gene: TRBD1; v_gene: TRBV18; CDR3nt: TGTGCCAGCTCATTCACCGGGACAGGGGGCACGGGCGAGCAGTACTTC; CDR3aa: CASSFTGTGGTGEQYF
j_gene: TRBJ1-1; abundance: NA; d_gene: NA; v_gene: TRBV19; CDR3nt: TGTGCCAGCCAGGTGGGGGACATTGACACTGAAGCTTTCTTT; CDR3aa: CASQVGDIDTEAFF
j_gene: TRBJ1-1; abundance: NA; d_gene: NA; v_gene: TRBV18; CDR3nt: TGTGCCAGCTCACCAACAGGAAGCACTGAAGCTTTCTTT; CDR3aa: CASSPTGSTEAFF
j_gene: TRBJ2-7; abundance: NA; d_gene: NA; v_gene: TRBV4-3; CDR3nt: TGCGCCAGCAGCCAAGCGCCCGGGTACGAGCAGTACTTC; CDR3aa: CASSQAPGYEQYF
j_gene: TRBJ2-1; abundance: NA; d_gene: NA; v_gene: TRBV18; CDR3nt: TGTGCCAGCTCACCAAGTGGGGCCAGCTCCTACAATGAGCAGTTCTTC; CDR3aa: CASSPSGASSYNEQFF
j_gene: TRBJ1-2; abundance: NA; d_gene: TRBD1; v_gene: TRBV30; CDR3nt: TGTGCCTGGAGTAAGGACAGGGGGCCCTATGGCTACACCTTC; CDR3aa: CAWSKDRGPYGYTF
j_gene: TRBJ2-7; abundance: NA; d_gene: NA; v_gene: TRBV5-4; CDR3nt: TGTGCCAGCAGCTTAAGTGGCAGGGTGCACGAGCAGTACTTC; CDR3aa: CASSLSGRVHEQYF
j_gene: TRBJ2-1; abundance: NA; d_gene: NA; v_gene: TRBV7-9; CDR3nt: TGTGCCAGCAGCCCACCCCCCCAGGATTACCCTCTTCACTACAATGAGCAGTTCTTC; CDR3aa: CASSPPPQDYPLHYNEQFF
j_gene: TRBJ2-2; abundance: once; d_gene: TRBD2; v_gene: TRBV11-2; CDR3nt: TGTGCCAGCAGCTTCGGACTAGCGGGGGGAAACACCGGGGAGCTGTTTTTT; CDR3aa: CASSFGLAGGNTGELFF
j_gene: TRBJ2-2; abundance: NA; d_gene: TRBD2; v_gene: TRBV19; CDR3nt: TGTGCCAGTATCCCCCAGCGGGGGGGAGGCGGGGAGCTGTTTTTT; CDR3aa: CASIPQRGGGGELFF
j_gene: TRBJ1-2; abundance: NA; d_gene: NA; v_gene: TRBV11-2; CDR3nt: TGTGCCAGCAGCCCAAGTAGCTACTATGGCTACACCTTC; CDR3aa: CASSPSSYYGYTF
j_gene: TRBJ1-5; abundance: NA; d_gene: NA; v_gene: TRBV9; CDR3nt: TGTGCCAGCAGCGTAGGGGACCGGACAGATCAGCCCCAGCATTTT; CDR3aa: CASSVGDRTDQPQHF
j_gene: TRBJ2-7; abundance: NA; d_gene: NA; v_gene: TRBV11-3; CDR3nt: TGTGCCAGCAGAAAAGGAGGGGATCACTCCTACGAGCAGTACTTC; CDR3aa: CASRKGGDHSYEQYF
j_gene: TRBJ1-5; abundance: NA; d_gene: TRBD1; v_gene: TRBV18; CDR3nt: TGTGCCAGCTCACCGGGGACAGGGAGTCAGCCCCAGCATTTT; CDR3aa: CASSPGTGSQPQHF
j_gene: TRBJ2-1; abundance: NA; d_gene: TRBD2; v_gene: TRBV11-2; CDR3nt: TGTGCCAGCAGCTTTGGGTCTCGACTAGCGGGGGTTAGGAATGAGCAGTTCTTC; CDR3aa: CASSFGSRLAGVRNEQFF
j_gene: TRBJ1-4; abundance: NA; d_gene: NA; v_gene: TRBV27; CDR3nt: TGTGCCAGCAGTCAAGGACAGAACCGAAAACTGTTTTTT; CDR3aa: CASSQGQNRKLFF
j_gene: TRBJ2-3; abundance: NA; d_gene: TRBD2; v_gene: TRBV11-3; CDR3nt: TGTGCCAGCAGCTTAGAAAGCCGGGGGGGCGGCACAGATACGCAGTATTTT; CDR3aa: CASSLESRGGGTDTQYF
j_gene: TRBJ2-6; abundance: NA; d_gene: NA; v_gene: TRBV7-9; CDR3nt: TGTGCCAGCAGCTTAACTATAGCTGGGGCCAACGTCCTGACTTTC; CDR3aa: CASSLTIAGANVLTF
j_gene: TRBJ1-6; abundance: NA; d_gene: NA; v_gene: TRBV7-5; CDR3nt: TGTGCTAGAAGCTATGGGACAGAATCCCTCTCCTATAATTCACCCCTCCACTTT; CDR3aa: CARSYGTESLSYNSPLHF
j_gene: TRBJ1-1; abundance: once; d_gene: TRBD1; v_gene: TRBV7-9; CDR3nt: TGTGCCAGCAGCTCAGCCGGGACAGGGCGCATTGGACCTGAAGCTTTCTTT; CDR3aa: CASSSAGTGRIGPEAFF
j_gene: TRBJ2-1; abundance: few; d_gene: NA; v_gene: TRBV15; CDR3nt: TGTGCCACCAGCCAAGGAGCCGACAATGAGCAGTTCTTC; CDR3aa: CATSQGADNEQFF
j_gene: TRBJ1-4; abundance: NA; d_gene: TRBD1; v_gene: TRBV7-9; CDR3nt: TGTGCCAGCAGCGGACGACAGGGGGCCAGAGAAAAACTGTTTTTT; CDR3aa: CASSGRQGAREKLFF